The 9 T cell receptor beta chains given below trace back to one sample, sequenced in a study of shared clonotypes between healthy human individuals. The data were produced by immunoSEQ multiplex PCR, yet TCRdb's version contains in-frame clones alone and is incomplete. The sample yields approximately 590,000 clones, 95% to 96% seen once. As defined, naive CD8 cells were CD45RO-negative and positively selected for CCR7, with terminally differentiated effector memory CD45RA+ cells excluded. Sequencing input: naive CD8+ T cells sorted from blood. The source of these receptors is a woman aged 25 to 45 in good health.

The V gene is TRBV5-1, the J gene TRBJ1-1; 8 nucleotides line up with TRBD1. The CDR3 extends over 14 amino acids. V gave up 4 bases and J gave up 7 bases; unmatched junction bases: 9. Germline lookup yields CDR1 SGHRS and CDR2 YFSETQ. In DNA, the CDR3 is TGCGCCAGCAGCGTGGCAGGGGGCGTGGTTGAAGCTTTCTTT. The encoded protein is CASSVAGGVVEAFF.

This chain joins TRBV7-8 and TRBJ2-7; D gene uncertain. Per germline, CDR1 SGHVS and CDR2 FQNEAQ. The V end lost 5 bases, the J end lost 0 bases, and 17 bases lay between the germline ends. The CDR3 is made up of 16 amino acids. CDR3 sequence: CASSPLLSVSSYEQYF. DNA of the CDR3: TGTGCCAGCAGCCCCCTCCTCTCTGTAAGCTCCTACGAGCAGTACTTC.

DNA for the CDR3: TGTGCCAGCAGCGACGGACTAGCAGAGCCCGGGGCCCAGTACTTC. This gives the protein CASSDGLAEPGAQYF. This rearrangement joins TRBV7-2 to TRBJ2-5, with 8 bases identical to TRBD2. The V gene's germline CDR1 is SGHTA and CDR2 FQGNSA. The CDR3 loop spans 15 amino acids. V trimming: 5 bases; J trimming: 9 bases; junction bases outside the gene matches: 14. The complete variable domain, with remaining parts taken from reference TRBV7-2 and TRBJ2-5, reads GAGVSQSPSNKVTEKGKDVELRCDPISGHTALYWYRQSLGQGLEFLIYFQGNSAPDKSGLPSDRFSAERTGGSVSTLTIQRTQQEDSAVYLCASSDGLAEPGAQYFGPGTRLLVL.

This chain connects TRBV4-1 to TRBJ1-2, with 7 bases that match TRBD1. Germline CDR1 reads MGHRA; CDR2 reads YSYEKL. The junction had 8 bases not matched to a gene; V was cut back by 4 bases and J by 0 bases. This CDR3 contains 16 residues. This chain's CDR3 is CASSLRGGTANYGYTF. The DNA for the CDR3 is TGCGCCAGCAGCCTACGAGGCGGGACAGCTAACTATGGCTACACCTTC.

This chain joins TRBV28 and TRBJ2-7; the match to TRBD1 covers 7 bases. Unmatched junction bases numbered 6, after V lost 1 base and J lost 3 bases. The germline V gene encodes CDR1 MDHEN and CDR2 SYDVKM. There are 15 residues in the CDR3. This CDR3 reads CASSLSDRHDYEQYF. CDR3 nucleotide sequence: TGTGCCAGCAGTTTATCGGACAGGCACGACTACGAGCAGTACTTC.

The chain couples TRBV28 to TRBJ2-2; 10 nucleotides match TRBD1. This CDR3 is 17 amino acids long. V lost 2 bases and J lost 3; bases outside the gene matches: 6. Looked up from germline, CDR1 is MDHEN and CDR2 is SYDVKM. The CDR3, as DNA: TGTGCCAGCAGTTTAACCCGGGACAGGGGTTACACCGGGGAGCTGTTTTTT. This encodes CASSLTRDRGYTGELFF.

The gene calls are TRBV1 and TRBJ1-1; TRBD1, the D gene given by the table, was not confirmed from the DNA. TRBV1 is described as a pseudogene. The CDR3 is 14 residues long. In nucleotides, the CDR3 is TGCACCGTCCCGGGACAGGGACGGGGAGCTGAAGCTTTCTTT. This translates into CTVPGQGRGAEAFF.

The gene calls are TRBV19 and TRBJ2-6, with a weak D call TRBD2 (5 bases). Germline-derived CDR1 and CDR2 are LNHDA and SQIVND (reference sequence). This CDR3 contains 15 residues. V was clipped by 3 bases and J by 2 bases, with 8 bases between them. The CDR3 reads CASSIRGAGANVLTF. CDR3 in DNA: TGTGCCAGTAGTATTCGGGGAGCTGGGGCCAACGTCCTGACTTTC. The variable domain in full, completed from reference TRBV19 and TRBJ2-6, reads DGGITQSPKYLFRKEGQNVTLSCEQNLNHDAMYWYRQDPGQGLRLIYYSQIVNDFQKGDIAEGYSVSREKKESFPLTVTSAQKNPTAFYLCASSIRGAGANVLTFGAGSRLTVL.

The genes are TRBV29-1 and TRBJ2-3; no firm D call. With 4 bases removed from V and 5 bases from J, the gap between germline ends came to 13 bases. The germline V gene encodes CDR1 SQVTM and CDR2 ANQGSEA. The CDR3 has 13 amino acids. CDR3 bases: TGCAGCGTTGTTACTTGGCTTGGAGATACGCAGTATTTT. It yields the protein CSVVTWLGDTQYF.